This entry lists 15 T cell receptor beta chains sequenced from one sample in a study of long-term antiretroviral therapy in people with HIV. Survey-level immunoSEQ v3.0 assays were run. Generated by immunoSEQ multiplex PCR, the TCRdb table keeps only in-frame clones and is missing some. The profile shows around 13,000 clones, 60% to 80% of them singletons. The source was unsorted PBMCs, collected 0.5 years before starting antiretroviral therapy. These receptors were obtained from a woman aged 40-49 years with HIV.

The chain has TRBV15 and TRBJ2-2; unclear D gene. Germline assignment: CDR1 LNHNV and CDR2 YYDKDF (reference sequence). The CDR3 covers 13 residues. V was cut by 0 bases and J by 10 bases, with 9 bases left in between. The CDR3 sequence is CATSRDPYEELFF. CDR3 nucleotide sequence: TGTGCCACCAGCAGAGATCCCTATGAGGAGCTGTTTTTT.

The V call is TRBV27, the J call TRBJ1-1; D gene unclear. The germline gives CDR1 MNHEY, CDR2 SMNVEV (reference sequence). The CDR3 length is 14 residues. Trimming removed 5 bases at V and 5 bases at J, with 15 bases between. The CDR3 bases are TGTGCCAGCAGTACCCAGGCAGGCGGGACTGAAGCTTTCTTT. Amino acid sequence: CASSTQAGGTEAFF.

The V call is TRBV4-1, the J call TRBJ1-1; no definite D call. The CDR3 runs 15 residues. Germline V gene lookup returns CDR1 MGHRA and CDR2 YSYEKL. Trimming took off 3 bases at V and 0 bases at J, with 11 bases between the two ends. CDR3 residues: CASSQTYSMNTEAFF. CDR3 nucleotide sequence: TGCGCCAGCAGCCAGACATACTCCATGAACACTGAAGCTTTCTTT.

The V call is TRBV4-1, the J call TRBJ1-5, with D unclear. Looked up from germline, CDR1 is MGHRA and CDR2 is YSYEKL. The CDR3 totals 16 residues. V lost 1 base and J 1 base, leaving 11 bases between the germline ends. CDR3 in amino acids: CASSQAGLSSNQPQHF. The CDR3, as DNA: TGCGCCAGCAGCCAAGCCGGTTTGTCGAGCAATCAGCCCCAGCATTTT.

The V call is TRBV4-1, the J call TRBJ2-7; no definite D call. V dropped 5 bases and J dropped 3 bases, with 14 bases sitting between them. Germline assignment: CDR1 MGHRA and CDR2 YSYEKL. The CDR3 sequence is 14 residues long. CDR3 coding DNA: TGCGCCAGCAGCTTTTATAAAGTCGGCTACGAGCAGTACTTC. It yields the protein CASSFYKVGYEQYF.

The V gene is TRBV19, the J gene TRBJ1-3; tentative D call: TRBD1 (5 bases). With 7 bases removed from V and 4 bases from J, the gap between germline ends came to 20 bases. Germline CDR1 and CDR2: LNHDA and SQIVND (reference sequence). The CDR3 consists of 16 residues. Here the CDR3 reads CASTHGPGGDGNTIYF. DNA of the CDR3: TGTGCCAGTACCCACGGCCCGGGAGGGGACGGAAACACCATATATTTT.

The V gene is TRBV15, the J gene TRBJ2-3; D is perhaps TRBD1 (6 bases). V lost 5 bases and J 4 bases, leaving 19 bases between the germline ends. The germline V gene has CDR1 LNHNV and CDR2 YYDKDF (reference sequence). The CDR3 is made up of 16 amino acids. CDR3 region: CATSEGRGTNSDTQYF. The DNA of the CDR3 is TGTGCCACCAGCGAGGGTCGTGGGACAAATTCAGATACGCAGTATTTT.

CDR3 coding DNA: TGCAGTGCTAGACCGATCTATGGCTACACCTTC. Translating it yields CSARPIYGYTF. J is TRBJ1-2 and V is TRBV20-1; no reliable D call. The V and J ends lost 2 bases and 4 bases respectively, with 5 bases between them. Germline V gene data show CDR1 as DFQATT and CDR2 as SNEGSKA (reference sequence). This CDR3 contains 11 residues.

The chain employs TRBV2 and TRBJ2-5; tentatively, D is TRBD1 or TRBD2 (5 bases each). CDR1 and CDR2 from the germline V gene are SNHLY and FYNNEI. Between the trimmed V and J ends, which lost 6 bases and 10 bases, there was a span of 24 bases. The CDR3 sequence is 15 residues long. CDR3 nucleotides: TGTGCCAGCAGCGAGGGACGCGCATTCGTGGAAGACCAGTACTTC. Translating it yields CASSEGRAFVEDQYF.

V and J are TRBV5-4 and TRBJ2-7, with TRBD2 identical over 7 bases. Trimming cost V 2 bases and J 2 bases; bases outside gene matches: 7. The CDR3 sequence is 15 residues long. Per germline, CDR1 SGHNT and CDR2 YYREEE (reference sequence). This CDR3 is CASSFTGTTAYEQYF. As DNA, the CDR3 is TGTGCCAGCAGCTTCACCGGGACTACAGCCTACGAGCAGTACTTC.

The genes are TRBV2 and TRBJ2-1, with 9 bases aligning to TRBD2. After removal of 7 bases from V and 6 bases from J, the junction contained 10 bases not matched to a gene. This CDR3 spans 15 amino acids. Germline CDR1 reads SNHLY; CDR2 reads FYNNEI. The CDR3 reads CASKVRAGGPNEQFF. The CDR3 DNA sequence: TGTGCCAGCAAGGTGAGGGCGGGAGGGCCCAATGAGCAGTTCTTC.

The V gene is TRBV4-1, the J gene TRBJ1-5; tentatively, D is TRBD1 (6 bases). Germline V gene sequence: CDR1 MGHRA, CDR2 YSYEKL. Trimming cost V 4 bases and J 6 bases, with 10 bases left between them. This CDR3 is 13 amino acids long. The CDR3 sequence: CASSLGGGQPQHF. CDR3 in DNA: TGCGCCAGCAGCCTAGGGGGAGGTCAGCCCCAGCATTTT.

This clone was detected a few times. The chain uses TRBV2 and TRBJ2-7; D is uncertain. Trimming shortened V by 6 bases and J by 2 bases, and 8 bases separated the two germline ends. Per germline, CDR1 SNHLY and CDR2 FYNNEI. CDR3 length: 12 residues. The CDR3 reads CASSELPYEQYF. For the CDR3, the DNA is TGTGCCAGCAGCGAACTTCCCTACGAGCAGTACTTC.

This chain links TRBV7-6 with TRBJ2-5; no firm D call. The CDR3 loop spans 17 amino acids. Trimming shortened V by 5 bases and J by 0 bases, and 19 bases separated the two germline ends. In germline, CDR1 is SGHVS, CDR2 FNYEAQ. The CDR3 loop is CASSRFAVLPYQETQYF. Here the CDR3 DNA reads TGTGCCAGCAGCCGATTTGCAGTCCTCCCGTACCAAGAGACCCAGTACTTC.

The chain has TRBV27 and TRBJ2-7, with TRBD2 identical over 10 bases. The V and J ends lost 5 bases and 7 bases, in that order; junction bases with no gene match: 8. The germline gives CDR1 MNHEY, CDR2 SMNVEV (reference sequence). CDR3 length: 14 amino acids. In DNA form, the CDR3 reads TGTGCCAGCAGTCAGAGCGGGAGGGCTAGAGAGCAGTACTTC. Its protein is CASSQSGRAREQYF.